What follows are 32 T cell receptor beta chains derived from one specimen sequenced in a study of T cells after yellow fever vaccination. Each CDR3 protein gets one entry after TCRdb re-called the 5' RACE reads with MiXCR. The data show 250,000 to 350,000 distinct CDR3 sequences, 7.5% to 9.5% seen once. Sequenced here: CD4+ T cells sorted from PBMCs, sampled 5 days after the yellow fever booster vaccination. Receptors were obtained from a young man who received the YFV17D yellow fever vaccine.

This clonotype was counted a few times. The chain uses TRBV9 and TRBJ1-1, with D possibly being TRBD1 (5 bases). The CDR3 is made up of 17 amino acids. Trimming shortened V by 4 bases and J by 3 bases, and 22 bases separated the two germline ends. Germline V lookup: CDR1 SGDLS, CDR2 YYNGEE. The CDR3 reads CASSSHLSGRGDTEAFF. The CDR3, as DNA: TGTGCCAGCAGCTCCCACCTGTCGGGGCGGGGGGACACTGAAGCTTTCTTT.

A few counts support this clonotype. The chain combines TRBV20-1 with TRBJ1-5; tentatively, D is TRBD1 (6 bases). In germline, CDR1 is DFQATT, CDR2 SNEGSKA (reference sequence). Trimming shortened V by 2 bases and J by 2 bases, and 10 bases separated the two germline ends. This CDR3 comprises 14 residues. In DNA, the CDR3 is TGCAGTGCTAGATCACCAGGGGGCAATCAGCCCCAGCATTTT. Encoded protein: CSARSPGGNQPQHF.

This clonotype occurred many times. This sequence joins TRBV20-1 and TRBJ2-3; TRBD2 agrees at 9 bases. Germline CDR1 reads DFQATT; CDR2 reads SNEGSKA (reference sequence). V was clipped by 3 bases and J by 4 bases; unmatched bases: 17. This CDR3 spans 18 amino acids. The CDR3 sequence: CSASSYSGGPRGADTQYF. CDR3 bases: TGCAGTGCTAGCTCCTATAGCGGGGGCCCTCGGGGGGCAGATACGCAGTATTTT.

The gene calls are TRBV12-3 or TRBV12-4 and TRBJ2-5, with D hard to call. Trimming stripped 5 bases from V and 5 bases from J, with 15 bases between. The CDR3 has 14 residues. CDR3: CASSLSGLGETQYF. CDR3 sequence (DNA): TGTGCCAGCAGTCTATCGGGCCTCGGGGAGACCCAGTACTTC.

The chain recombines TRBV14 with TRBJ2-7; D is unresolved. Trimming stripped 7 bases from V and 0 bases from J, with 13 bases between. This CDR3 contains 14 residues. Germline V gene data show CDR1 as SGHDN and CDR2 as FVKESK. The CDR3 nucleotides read TGTGCCAGCATTGGCCGGACGAACTCCTACGAGCAGTACGTC. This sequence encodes CASIGRTNSYEQYV.

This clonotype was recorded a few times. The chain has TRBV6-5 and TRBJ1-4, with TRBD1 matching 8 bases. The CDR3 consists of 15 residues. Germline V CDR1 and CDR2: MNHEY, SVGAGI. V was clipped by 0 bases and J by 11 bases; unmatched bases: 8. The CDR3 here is CASSYSSSDRVKLFF. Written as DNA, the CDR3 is TGTGCCAGCAGTTACTCCTCCTCGGACAGGGTTAAACTGTTTTTT.

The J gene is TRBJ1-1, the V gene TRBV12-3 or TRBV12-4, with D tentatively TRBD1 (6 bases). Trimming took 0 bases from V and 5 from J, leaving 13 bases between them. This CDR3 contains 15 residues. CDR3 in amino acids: CASSLALGGRTEAFF. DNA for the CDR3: TGTGCCAGCAGTTTAGCGCTTGGGGGCAGGACTGAAGCTTTCTTT.

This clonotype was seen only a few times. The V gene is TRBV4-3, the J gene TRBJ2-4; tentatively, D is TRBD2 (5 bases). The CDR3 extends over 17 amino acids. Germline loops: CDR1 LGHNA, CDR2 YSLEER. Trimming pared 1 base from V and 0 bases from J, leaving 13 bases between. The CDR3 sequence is CASSQVERASAKNIQYF. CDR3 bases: TGCGCCAGCAGCCAAGTGGAGAGGGCTTCAGCCAAAAACATTCAGTACTTC.

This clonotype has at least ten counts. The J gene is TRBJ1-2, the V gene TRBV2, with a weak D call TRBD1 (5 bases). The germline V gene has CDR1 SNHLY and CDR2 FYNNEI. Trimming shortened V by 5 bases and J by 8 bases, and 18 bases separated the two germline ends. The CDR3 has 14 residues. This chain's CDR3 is CASSPTGVAGGYTF. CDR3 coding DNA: TGTGCCAGCAGTCCGACGGGGGTGGCGGGCGGCTACACCTTC.

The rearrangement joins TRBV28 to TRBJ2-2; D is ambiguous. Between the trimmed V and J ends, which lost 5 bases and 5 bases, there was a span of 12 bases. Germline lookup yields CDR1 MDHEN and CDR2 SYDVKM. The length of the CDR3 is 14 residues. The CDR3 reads CASSSARLTGELFF. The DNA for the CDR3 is TGTGCCAGCAGTAGCGCCCGATTGACCGGGGAGCTGTTTTTT.

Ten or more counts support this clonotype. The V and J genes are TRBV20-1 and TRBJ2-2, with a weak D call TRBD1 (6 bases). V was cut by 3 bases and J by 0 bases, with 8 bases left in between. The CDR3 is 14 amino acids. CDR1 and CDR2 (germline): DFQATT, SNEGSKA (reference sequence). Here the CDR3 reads CSARDSANTGELFF. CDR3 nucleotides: TGCAGTGCTAGGGACAGTGCGAACACCGGGGAGCTGTTTTTT.

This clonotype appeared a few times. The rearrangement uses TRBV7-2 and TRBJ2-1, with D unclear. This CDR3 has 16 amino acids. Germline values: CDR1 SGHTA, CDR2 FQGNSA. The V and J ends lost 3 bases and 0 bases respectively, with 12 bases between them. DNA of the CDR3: TGTGCCAGCAGCTTGTGGAGCCCGGGCTCCTACAATGAGCAGTTCTTC. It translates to CASSLWSPGSYNEQFF.

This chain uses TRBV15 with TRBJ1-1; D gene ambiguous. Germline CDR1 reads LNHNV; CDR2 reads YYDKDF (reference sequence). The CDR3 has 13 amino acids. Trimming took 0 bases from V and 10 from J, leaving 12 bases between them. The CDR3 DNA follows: TGTGCCACCAGCAGAGATGGGCCCTCTGGAGCTTTCTTT. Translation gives CATSRDGPSGAFF.

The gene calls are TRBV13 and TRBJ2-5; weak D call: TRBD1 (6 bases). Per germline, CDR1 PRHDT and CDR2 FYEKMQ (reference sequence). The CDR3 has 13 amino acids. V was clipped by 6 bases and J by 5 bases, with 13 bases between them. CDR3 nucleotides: TGTGCCAGCAGTCACAGGGATGAGGAGACCCAGTACTTC. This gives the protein CASSHRDEETQYF.

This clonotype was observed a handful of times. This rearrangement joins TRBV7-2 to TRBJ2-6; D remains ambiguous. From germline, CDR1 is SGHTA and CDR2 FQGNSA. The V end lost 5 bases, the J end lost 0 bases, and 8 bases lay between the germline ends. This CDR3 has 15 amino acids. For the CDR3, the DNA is TGTGCCAGCAGCGCCACAAACTCTGGGGCCAACGTCCTGACTTTC. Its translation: CASSATNSGANVLTF.

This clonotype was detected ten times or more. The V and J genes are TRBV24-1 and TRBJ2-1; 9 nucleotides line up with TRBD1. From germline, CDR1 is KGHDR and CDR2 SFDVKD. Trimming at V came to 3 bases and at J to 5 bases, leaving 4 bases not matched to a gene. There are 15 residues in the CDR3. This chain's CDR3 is CATSDPGQGNNEQFF. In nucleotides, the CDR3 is TGTGCCACCAGTGATCCGGGACAGGGCAACAATGAGCAGTTCTTC.

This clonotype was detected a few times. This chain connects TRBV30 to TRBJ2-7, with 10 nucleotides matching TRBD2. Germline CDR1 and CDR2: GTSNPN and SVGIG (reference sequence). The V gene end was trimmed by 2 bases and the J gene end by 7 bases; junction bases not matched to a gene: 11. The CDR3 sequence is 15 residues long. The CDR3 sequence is CAWSFGLAGVGEQYF. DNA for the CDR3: TGTGCCTGGAGTTTTGGCCTAGCGGGGGTAGGGGAGCAGTACTTC.

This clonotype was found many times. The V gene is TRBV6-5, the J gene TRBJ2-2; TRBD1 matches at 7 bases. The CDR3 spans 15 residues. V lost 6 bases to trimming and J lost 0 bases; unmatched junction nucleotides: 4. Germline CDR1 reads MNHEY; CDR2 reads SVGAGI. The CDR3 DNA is TGTGCCAGCAGCACACAGGGGACGAACACCGGGGAGCTGTTTTTT. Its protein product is CASSTQGTNTGELFF.

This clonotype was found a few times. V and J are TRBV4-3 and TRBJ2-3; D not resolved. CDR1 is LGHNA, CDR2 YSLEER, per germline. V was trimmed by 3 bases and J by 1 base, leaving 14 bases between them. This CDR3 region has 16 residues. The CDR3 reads CASSQSSTPRTDTQYF. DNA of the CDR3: TGCGCCAGCAGCCAGAGTAGTACCCCACGCACAGATACGCAGTATTTT.

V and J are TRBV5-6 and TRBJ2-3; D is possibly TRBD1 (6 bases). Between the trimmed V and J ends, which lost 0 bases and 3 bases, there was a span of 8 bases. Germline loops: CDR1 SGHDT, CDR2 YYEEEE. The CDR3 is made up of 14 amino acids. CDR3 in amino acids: CASSLVGATDTQYF. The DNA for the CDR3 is TGTGCCAGCAGCTTGGTGGGGGCTACAGATACGCAGTATTTT.

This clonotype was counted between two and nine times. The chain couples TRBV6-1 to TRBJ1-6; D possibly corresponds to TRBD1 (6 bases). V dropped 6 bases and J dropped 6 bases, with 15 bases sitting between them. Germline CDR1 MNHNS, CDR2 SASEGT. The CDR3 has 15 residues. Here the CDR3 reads CASRDLTGFNSPLHF. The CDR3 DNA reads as TGTGCCAGCAGGGACCTAACAGGGTTTAATTCACCCCTCCACTTT.

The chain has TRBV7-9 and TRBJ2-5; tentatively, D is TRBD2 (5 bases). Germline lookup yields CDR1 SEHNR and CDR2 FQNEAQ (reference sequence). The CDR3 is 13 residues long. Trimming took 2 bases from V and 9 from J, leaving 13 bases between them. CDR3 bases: TGTGCCAGCAGCTTATCGGCCCCCGGGGCCCAGTACTTC. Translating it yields CASSLSAPGAQYF.

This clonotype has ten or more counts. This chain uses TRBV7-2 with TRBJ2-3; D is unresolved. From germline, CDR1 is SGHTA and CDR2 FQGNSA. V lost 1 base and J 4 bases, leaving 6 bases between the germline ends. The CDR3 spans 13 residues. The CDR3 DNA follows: TGTGCCAGCAGCTTAGACTCTTCAGATACGCAGTATTTT. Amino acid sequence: CASSLDSSDTQYF.

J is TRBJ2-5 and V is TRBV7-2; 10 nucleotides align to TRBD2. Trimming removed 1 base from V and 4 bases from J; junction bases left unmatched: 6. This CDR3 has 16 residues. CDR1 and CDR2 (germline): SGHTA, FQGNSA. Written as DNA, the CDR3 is TGTGCCAGCAGCTTAGGCAGCGGGGGGGCCCGAGAGACCCAGTACTTC. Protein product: CASSLGSGGARETQYF.

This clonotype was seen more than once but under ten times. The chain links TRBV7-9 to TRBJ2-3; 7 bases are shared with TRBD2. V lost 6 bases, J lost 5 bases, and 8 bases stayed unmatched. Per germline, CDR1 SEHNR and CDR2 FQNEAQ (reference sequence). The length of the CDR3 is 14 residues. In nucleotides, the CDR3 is TGTGCCAGCAGTCCCGTGACTAGCTTAGATACGCAGTATTTT. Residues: CASSPVTSLDTQYF.

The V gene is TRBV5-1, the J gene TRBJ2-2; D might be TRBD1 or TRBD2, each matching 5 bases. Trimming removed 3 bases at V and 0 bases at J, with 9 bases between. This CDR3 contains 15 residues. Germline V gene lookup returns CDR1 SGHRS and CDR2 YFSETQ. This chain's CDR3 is CASSWGTANTGELFF. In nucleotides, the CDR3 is TGCGCCAGCAGCTGGGGGACCGCGAACACCGGGGAGCTGTTTTTT.

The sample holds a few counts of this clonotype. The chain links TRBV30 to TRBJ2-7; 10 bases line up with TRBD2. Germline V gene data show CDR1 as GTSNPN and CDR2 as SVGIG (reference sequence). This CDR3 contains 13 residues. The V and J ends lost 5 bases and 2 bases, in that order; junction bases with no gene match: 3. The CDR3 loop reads CAWDSGGTYEQYF. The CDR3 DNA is TGTGCCTGGGATAGCGGGGGGACCTACGAGCAGTACTTC.

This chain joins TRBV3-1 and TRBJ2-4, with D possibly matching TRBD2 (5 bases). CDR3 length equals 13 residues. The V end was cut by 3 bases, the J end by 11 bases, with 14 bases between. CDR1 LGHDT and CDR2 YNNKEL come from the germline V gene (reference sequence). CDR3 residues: CASSQDPRGVQYF. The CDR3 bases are TGTGCCAGCAGCCAGGACCCACGGGGTGTTCAGTACTTC.

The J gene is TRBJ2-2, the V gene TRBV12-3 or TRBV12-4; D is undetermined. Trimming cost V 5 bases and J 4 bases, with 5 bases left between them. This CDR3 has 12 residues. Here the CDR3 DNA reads TGTGCCAGCAGTCGAGCCACCGGGGAGCTGTTTTTT. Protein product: CASSRATGELFF.

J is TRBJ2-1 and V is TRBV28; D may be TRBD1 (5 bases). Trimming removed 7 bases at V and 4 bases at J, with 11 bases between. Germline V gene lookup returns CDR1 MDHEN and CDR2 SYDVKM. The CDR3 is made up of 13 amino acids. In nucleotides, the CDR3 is TGTGCCAGCACCGAGACAGAATACAATGAGCAGTTCTTC. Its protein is CASTETEYNEQFF. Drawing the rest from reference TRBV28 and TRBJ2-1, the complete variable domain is DVKVTQSSRYLVKRTGEKVFLECVQDMDHENMFWYRQDPGLGLRLIYFSYDVKMKEKGDIPEGYSVSREKKERFSLILESASTNQTSMYLCASTETEYNEQFFGPGTRLTVL.

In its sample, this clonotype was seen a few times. CDR3 sequence: CASSIDTSSYNEQFF. The CDR3 DNA follows: TGTGCCAGCAGTATAGACACCAGCTCCTACAATGAGCAGTTCTTC. The chain couples TRBV12-3 or TRBV12-4 to TRBJ2-1, with D uncertain. The V gene lost 5 bases and the J gene lost 0 bases, with 11 bases spanning the gap. The CDR3 has 15 residues.

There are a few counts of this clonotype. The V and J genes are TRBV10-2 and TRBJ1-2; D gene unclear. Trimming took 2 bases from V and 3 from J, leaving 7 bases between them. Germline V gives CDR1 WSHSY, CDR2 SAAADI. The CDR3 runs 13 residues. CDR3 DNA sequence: TGCGCCAGCAGTGAGAAAACAGACTATGGCTACACCTTC. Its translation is CASSEKTDYGYTF.